Presented here are 16 T cell receptor beta chains from one specimen sequenced in a study of OX40 agonist ivuxolimab in advanced cancers. Produced via immunoSEQ multiplex PCR; TCRdb's table is partial and in-frame only. The sample holds around 77,000 clones, 60% to 80% seen once. The sequencing used CD4+ or CD8+ T cells sorted from blood, collected in a trial of the OX40 agonist ivuxolimab. The receptors shown here come from an adult with an advanced solid tumor such as melanoma, head and neck, liver or kidney cancer.

V usage is TRBV5-5 and J usage is TRBJ2-5; 11 bases match TRBD2. Germline V gene lookup returns CDR1 SGHKS and CDR2 YYEKEE (reference sequence). V trimming: 5 bases; J trimming: 4 bases; junction bases outside the gene matches: 4. The CDR3 length is 14 residues. CDR3 bases: TGTGCCAGCAGTTTCCTAGCGGGGGGAGAGACCCAGTACTTC. Translated: CASSFLAGGETQYF.

This clone was recorded a few times. J is TRBJ2-1 and V is TRBV30; D not certain. Germline V CDR1 and CDR2: GTSNPN, SVGIG (reference sequence). The CDR3 has 14 residues. CDR3 in DNA: TGTGCTTCGTCCGTCTCGTACCTAGGGTATGAGCAGTTCTTC. Translated: CASSVSYLGYEQFF.

This clone was detected a few times. V is TRBV5-1 and J is TRBJ2-1; 11 bases align to TRBD2. Germline V gene lookup returns CDR1 SGHRS and CDR2 YFSETQ. The CDR3 is 17 residues long. Trimming removed 2 bases from V and 8 bases from J; junction bases left unmatched: 12. The CDR3 DNA reads as TGCGCCAGCAGCTTAGTGATAGCGGGGGGGTATTTAGATGAGCAGTTCTTC. This sequence encodes CASSLVIAGGYLDEQFF.

CDR3 amino acids: CAIGVIGDTQYF. In nucleotides, the CDR3 is TGTGCCATCGGAGTAATAGGGGATACGCAGTATTTT. The chain employs TRBV10-3 and TRBJ2-3; D is undetermined. The germline gives CDR1 ENHRY, CDR2 SYGVKD. This CDR3 has 12 amino acids. Trimming pared 8 bases from V and 6 bases from J, leaving 12 bases between.

The J gene is TRBJ2-5, the V gene TRBV29-1; no clear D. V was cut by 1 base and J by 5 bases, with 11 bases left in between. This CDR3 is built from 13 residues. Germline CDR1 reads SQVTM; CDR2 reads ANQGSEA. The CDR3 DNA follows: TGCAGCGTTGAAGTCAGATTACGGGAGACCCAGTACTTC. Amino acid sequence: CSVEVRLRETQYF. The variable domain in full, completed from reference TRBV29-1 and TRBJ2-5, reads SAVISQKPSRDICQRGTSLTIQCQVDSQVTMMFWYRQQPGQSLTLIATANQGSEATYESGFVIDKFPISRPNLTFSTLTVSNMSPEDSSIYLCSVEVRLRETQYFGPGTRLLVL.

J is TRBJ2-5 and V is TRBV6-1; 7 bases are shared with TRBD1. Germline V gene lookup returns CDR1 MNHNS and CDR2 SASEGT. The CDR3 is 13 amino acids. V lost 6 bases, J lost 5 bases, and 6 bases stayed unmatched. CDR3 in amino acids: CASSRDRQETQYF. The CDR3 DNA reads as TGTGCCAGCAGCCGGGACAGACAGGAGACCCAGTACTTC.

This clone was observed a few times. The chain recombines TRBV6-5 with TRBJ2-1; perhaps TRBD2 as D (6 bases). V gave up 4 bases and J gave up 3 bases, with 10 bases separating them. The CDR3 consists of 14 residues. Germline CDR1 and CDR2: MNHEY and SVGAGI. The CDR3 here is CASSFGSNYNEQFF. As DNA, the CDR3 is TGTGCCAGCAGTTTCGGGAGTAACTACAATGAGCAGTTCTTC.

The chain recombines TRBV28 with TRBJ2-7, with 10 bases lining up with TRBD2. The germline CDR1 and CDR2 sequences are MDHEN and SYDVKM. J was trimmed by 0 bases and V by 4 bases; bases with no gene match: 9. The CDR3 has 17 residues. The CDR3 DNA is TGTGCCAGCAGTTACGCTAGCGGGAGTTCTAGCTCCTACGAGCAGTACTTC. Encoded protein: CASSYASGSSSSYEQYF.

The chain employs TRBV9 and TRBJ2-7, with 12 bases fitting TRBD2. V was clipped by 0 bases and J by 3 bases; unmatched bases: 10. This CDR3 comprises 18 residues. Germline V lookup: CDR1 SGDLS, CDR2 YYNGEE. CDR3 nucleotide sequence: TGTGCCAGCAGCGTAGGACTAGCGGGAGCGGCTTGGGGCTACGAGCAGTACTTC. It translates to CASSVGLAGAAWGYEQYF.

This clone has a handful of counts. The gene calls are TRBV19 and TRBJ2-3, with D possibly matching TRBD2 (7 bases). CDR3 size: 14 residues. The germline gives CDR1 LNHDA, CDR2 SQIVND (reference sequence). With 7 bases removed from V and 2 bases from J, the gap between germline ends came to 13 bases. Here the CDR3 reads CASTPGDYTDTQYF. CDR3 nucleotides: TGTGCCAGTACCCCAGGGGACTACACAGATACGCAGTATTTT.

This rearrangement joins TRBV27 to TRBJ2-2, with no clear D. CDR1 is MNHEY and CDR2 is SMNVEV in the germline V gene (reference sequence). The V gene lost 1 base and the J gene lost 4 bases, with 16 bases spanning the gap. This CDR3 spans 17 amino acids. The CDR3 sequence: CASSLWASIPGTGELFF. The CDR3 nucleotides are TGTGCCAGCAGTTTATGGGCCTCTATTCCGGGCACCGGGGAGCTGTTTTTT.

This chain links TRBV5-1 with TRBJ2-4; 7 nucleotides agree with TRBD1. V dropped 0 bases and J dropped 0; count of bases not matched to a gene: 6. This CDR3 spans 17 amino acids. Germline V gives CDR1 SGHRS, CDR2 YFSETQ. CDR3: CASSLDGRGLAKNIQYF. Here the CDR3 DNA reads TGCGCCAGCAGCTTGGATGGAAGGGGGCTAGCCAAAAACATTCAGTACTTC.

As regards this clone: Other nucleotide sequences in the sample specify the same CDR3. V gene TRBV2 combines with J gene TRBJ1-2; 9 bases match TRBD1. V was clipped by 6 bases and J by 4 bases; unmatched bases: 6. There are 14 residues in the CDR3. The germline CDR1 and CDR2 sequences are SNHLY and FYNNEI. The CDR3 DNA sequence: TGTGCCAGCAGCGTAGTGGACAGGGGCTATGGCTACACCTTC. This codes for CASSVVDRGYGYTF. Full variable domain (missing parts from reference TRBV2 and TRBJ1-2): EPEVTQTPSHQVTQMGQEVILRCVPISNHLYFYWYRQILGQKVEFLVSFYNNEISEKSEIFDDQFSVERPDGSNFTLKIRSTKLEDSAMYFCASSVVDRGYGYTFGSGTRLTVV.

This chain uses TRBV11-2 with TRBJ2-5, with D tentatively TRBD1 or TRBD2 (5 bases each). Germline V gene data show CDR1 as SGHAT and CDR2 as FQNNGV. V was trimmed by 5 bases and J by 3 bases, leaving 13 bases between them. The CDR3 covers 14 residues. CDR3 sequence reads: CASSVSGRKETQYF. CDR3 coding DNA: TGTGCCAGCAGCGTATCGGGACGTAAAGAGACCCAGTACTTC.

CDR3 in DNA: TGTGCCAGCAGTTTAGGCTTTTTAGCGGGAGCCCTCACAGATACGCAGTATTTT. Protein product: CASSLGFLAGALTDTQYF. The V call is TRBV28, the J call TRBJ2-3; TRBD2 agrees at 9 bases. V was clipped by 2 bases and J by 2 bases; unmatched bases: 11. The CDR3 sequence is 18 residues long. From germline, CDR1 is MDHEN and CDR2 SYDVKM.

The chain uses TRBV12-2 and TRBJ2-3; the table's D call, TRBD1, was not checked against the DNA. TRBV12-2 is marked as a pseudogene. The CDR3 runs to 15 residues. The CDR3: CASRPGAPSTDTQYF. CDR3 nucleotides: TGTGCAAGTCGCCCAGGGGCCCCTAGCACAGATACGCAGTATTTT.